A single sample is the source of the 2 T cell receptor beta chains below, sequenced in a study of blood T cell repertoires in COVID-19. Sequencing used immunoSEQ multiplex PCR; TCRdb keeps in-frame clones, though not all of them. The sample includes 130,000 or so clones, roughly 84% of them seen just once. The sequencing sample was made of peripheral blood. The receptors originated from a man aged 30 to 39 with COVID-19, enrolled during active disease.

The chain couples TRBV19 to TRBJ2-7; 10 positions agree with TRBD1. This CDR3 contains 11 residues. The V gene's germline CDR1 is LNHDA and CDR2 SQIVND (reference sequence). V lost 10 bases and J lost 4; bases outside the gene matches: 1. The CDR3: CATGQGYEQYF. CDR3 nucleotides: TGTGCCACGGGACAGGGGTACGAGCAGTACTTC.

The CDR3 sequence is CASSTGALNTEAFF. As DNA, the CDR3 is TGTGCCAGCAGTACAGGGGCCTTGAACACTGAAGCTTTCTTT. V gene TRBV6-5 combines with J gene TRBJ1-1; 7 positions agree with TRBD1. This CDR3 comprises 14 residues. V trimming: 5 bases; J trimming: 0 bases; junction bases outside the gene matches: 3. CDR1 is MNHEY, CDR2 SVGAGI, per germline.